In this sample, the clone carrying this T cell receptor (beta chain) turned up a few times. Looked up from germline, CDR1 is SGHRS and CDR2 is YFSETQ. The CDR3 totals 16 residues. The V segment lost 2 bases and the J segment 3 bases; nucleotides outside the gene matches: 4. These data belong to a study of blood T cell repertoires in COVID-19. Across the whole study: Sample material is recorded as cDNA or gDNA derived from T cells, B-cell-depleted T cells, or PBMCs.

Original data processing: Reference gene primer amplification gave estimated nucleated cell counts. Sequenced by immunoSEQ multiplex PCR; TCRdb stores in-frame clones only, minus some. V and J calls and clone size follow that table, whereas D and trimming were derived from the DNA. Seen here are about 230,000 clones, approximately 89% observed once, and the top ten hold 3.5% to 4.5%. Participant age was roughly 18 to 95 years, and participants resided in about two dozen US areas. Clinical history as reported by participants underpinned cohort assignment. The receptor comes from a woman in her 30s with acute COVID-19. Sequenced material: PBMCs or T cells enriched from blood (not recorded which). J is TRBJ2-3 and V is TRBV5-1; TRBD1 matches 12 bases. CDR3 nucleotide sequence: TGCGCCAGCAGCTTAGGGGACAGGGGGCGGACAGATACGCAGTATTTT. It encodes CASSLGDRGRTDTQYF.